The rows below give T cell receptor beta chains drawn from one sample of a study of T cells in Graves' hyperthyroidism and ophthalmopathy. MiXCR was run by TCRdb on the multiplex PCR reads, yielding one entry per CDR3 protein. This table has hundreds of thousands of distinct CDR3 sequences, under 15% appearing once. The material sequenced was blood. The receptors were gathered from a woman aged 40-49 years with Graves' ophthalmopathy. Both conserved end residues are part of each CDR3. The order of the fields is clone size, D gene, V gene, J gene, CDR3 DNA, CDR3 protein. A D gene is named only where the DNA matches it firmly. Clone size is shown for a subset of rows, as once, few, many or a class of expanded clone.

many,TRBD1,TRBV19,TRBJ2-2,TGTGCCAGTCCCAACTCCAGGGGGCGCGTATGGACCGGGGAGCTGTTTTTT,CASPNSRGRVWTGELFF
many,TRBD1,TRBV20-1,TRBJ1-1,TGCAGTGCTAGAGATCCGGCCAGGGGGCTAATAGGTGCTGAAGCTTTCTTT,CSARDPARGLIGAEAFF
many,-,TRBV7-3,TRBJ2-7,TGTGCCAGCAGCCCCGTTTCAGGTCGCGAGCAGTACTTC,CASSPVSGREQYF
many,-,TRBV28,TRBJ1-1,TGTGCCAGCCATGGGTTGCGGTACACTGAAGCTTTCTTT,CASHGLRYTEAFF
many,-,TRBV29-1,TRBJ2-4,TGCAGCGTTGAGCTGGGCGCCAACATTCAGTACTTC,CSVELGANIQYF
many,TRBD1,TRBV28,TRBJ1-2,TGTGCCAGCAGCTCACGGAGGGGGCTGGACTATGGCTACACCTTC,CASSSRRGLDYGYTF
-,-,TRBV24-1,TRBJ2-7,TGTGCCACCAGTGATCAGTACGGGGAGCTGTACTTC,CATSDQYGELYF
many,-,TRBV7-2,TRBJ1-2,TGTGCCAGCAGCCGAGACAGCGCCTCTAACTATGGCTACACCTTC,CASSRDSASNYGYTF
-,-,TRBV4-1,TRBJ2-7,TGCGCCAGCAGCCAAGGAGGACTCCTTAGCGAGCAGTACTTC,CASSQGGLLSEQYF
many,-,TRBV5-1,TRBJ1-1,TGCGCCAGCAGCCGGGGACTAATGAACACTGAAGCTTTCTTT,CASSRGLMNTEAFF
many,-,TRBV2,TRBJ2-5,TGTGCCAGCAGTGAGCTGAACGGGAGAGGGGAGACCCAGTACTTC,CASSELNGRGETQYF
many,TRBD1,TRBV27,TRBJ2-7,TGTGCCAGCAGTTTAACAGACAGGGTGTCCTACGAGCAGTACTTC,CASSLTDRVSYEQYF
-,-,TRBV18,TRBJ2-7,TGTGCCAGCTCCCCTGTAGCAGGTCGATCTTACGAGCAGTACTTC,CASSPVAGRSYEQYF
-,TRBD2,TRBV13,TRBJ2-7,TGTGCCAGCAGCATCAAACCTAGCGGGGTTGGCCCCTACGAGCAGTACTTC,CASSIKPSGVGPYEQYF
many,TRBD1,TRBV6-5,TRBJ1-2,TGTGCCAGCAGTTCCGGGACAGGGTCATCTGGCTACACCTTC,CASSSGTGSSGYTF
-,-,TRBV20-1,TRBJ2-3,TGCAGTGCTAGGACATCCCGGGCCACAGATACGCAGTATTTT,CSARTSRATDTQYF
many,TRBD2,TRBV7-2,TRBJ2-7,TGTGCCAGCAGCTTAGTAGTTGCGGGAGCCTACGAGCAGTACTTC,CASSLVVAGAYEQYF
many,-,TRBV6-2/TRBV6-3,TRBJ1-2,TGTGCCAGCAGTTCCGGGGGCGCAAAGGGCTACACCTTC,CASSSGGAKGYTF
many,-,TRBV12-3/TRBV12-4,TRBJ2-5,TGTGCCAGCAGTTTAGAACTGGTTGGTGAGACCCAGTACTTC,CASSLELVGETQYF
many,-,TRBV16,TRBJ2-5,TGTGCCAGCAGCCACGCGGACCAAGAGACCCAGTACTTC,CASSHADQETQYF
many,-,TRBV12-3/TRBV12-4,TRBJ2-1,TGTGCCAGCAGGGCGGCCCCAAACGAGCAGTTCTTC,CASRAAPNEQFF
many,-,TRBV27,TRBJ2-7,TGTGCCAGCAGTTTATACCCTGGAGGGCTCTCCTACGAGCAGTACTTC,CASSLYPGGLSYEQYF
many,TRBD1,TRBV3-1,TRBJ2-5,TGTGCCAGCAGCCAAGGCCAGGGGGTACAAGAGACCCAGTACTTC,CASSQGQGVQETQYF
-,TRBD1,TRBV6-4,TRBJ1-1,TGTGCCAGCAGACTGACAGGGAAAGACACTGAAGCTTTCTTT,CASRLTGKDTEAFF
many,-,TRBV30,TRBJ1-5,TGTGCCTGGAGCTTTAGCAATCAGCCCCAGCATTTT,CAWSFSNQPQHF
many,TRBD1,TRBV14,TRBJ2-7,TGTGCCAGCAGCCAAGATTGGACAGGGCCCAACTACGAGCAGTACTTC,CASSQDWTGPNYEQYF
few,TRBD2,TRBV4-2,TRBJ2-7,TGTGCCAGCAGCGGGTTCGGGACTAGCGGGAGAGTCGCCTACGAGCAGTACTTC,CASSGFGTSGRVAYEQYF
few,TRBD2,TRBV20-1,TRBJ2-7,TGCAGTGCTAGAGTCGCACATAGTGCGGGAGGCACCTCCTACGAGCAGTACTTC,CSARVAHSAGGTSYEQYF
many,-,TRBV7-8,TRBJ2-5,TGTGCCAGCAGCTTTCGGACACATCAAGAGACCCAGTACTTC,CASSFRTHQETQYF
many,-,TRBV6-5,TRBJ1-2,TGTGCCAGCAGTAGACAGGAAAACTATGGCTACACCTTC,CASSRQENYGYTF
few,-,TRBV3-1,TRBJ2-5,TGTGCCAGCAGCCAAGATTTTGGGGAGAGCGAGACCCAGTACTTC,CASSQDFGESETQYF
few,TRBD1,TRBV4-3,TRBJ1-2,TGCGCCAGCAGCCAACCGGGACAGGGCGCCTATGGCTACACCTTC,CASSQPGQGAYGYTF
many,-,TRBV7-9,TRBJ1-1,TGTGCCAGCAGCTTAGACTCCAGGGTGGGCACTGAAGCTTTCTTT,CASSLDSRVGTEAFF
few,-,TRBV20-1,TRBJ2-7,TGCAGTGCTAGCAAACTAGGAGATTCGGTCTACGAGCAGTACTTC,CSASKLGDSVYEQYF
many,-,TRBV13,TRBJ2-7,TGTGCCAGCAGCTCAAAGAGCAGTTATCCCCCGGTTGTCGAGCAGTACTTC,CASSSKSSYPPVVEQYF
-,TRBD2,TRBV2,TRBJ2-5,TGTGCCAGCCAGGTTAGCGGGAGGGCCCGAGGAGAGACCCAGTACTTC,CASQVSGRARGETQYF
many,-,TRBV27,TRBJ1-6,TGTGCCAGCAGTTCCTCGGGGGTGGGGGAATCACCCCTCCACTTT,CASSSSGVGESPLHF
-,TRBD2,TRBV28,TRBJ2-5,TGTGCCAGCAGTCCCGGACTAGGTCGGCAAGAGACCCAGTACTTC,CASSPGLGRQETQYF
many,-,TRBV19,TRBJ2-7,TGTGCCAGTAGTATCGACAGAAATAACGAGCAGTACTTC,CASSIDRNNEQYF
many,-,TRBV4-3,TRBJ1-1,TGCGCCAGCAGCCAAGAAAGCACCAGGGGAGCAACTGAAGCTTTCTTT,CASSQESTRGATEAFF
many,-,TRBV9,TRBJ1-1,TGTGCCAGCAGCTCCTCGACAGGGAACACTGAAGCTTTCTTT,CASSSSTGNTEAFF
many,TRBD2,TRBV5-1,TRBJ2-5,TGCGCCAGCAGCTCTGCGGGAGGGCCGAAAGAGACCCAGTACTTC,CASSSAGGPKETQYF
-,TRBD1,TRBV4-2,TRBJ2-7,TGTGCCAGCAGCCAAGAACAGGGGGCCGACGAGCAGTACTTC,CASSQEQGADEQYF
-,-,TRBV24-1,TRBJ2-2,TGTGCCACCAGTGATCTTACAGGGAACACCGGGGAGCTGTTTTTT,CATSDLTGNTGELFF
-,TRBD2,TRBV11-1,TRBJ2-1,TGTGCCAGCAGCCAAACTTTAGGGGGGACTAGTTACAATGAGCAGTTCTTC,CASSQTLGGTSYNEQFF
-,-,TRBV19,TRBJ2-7,TGTGCCAGTAGTATGGGCCGGGACACCTACGAGCAGTACTTC,CASSMGRDTYEQYF
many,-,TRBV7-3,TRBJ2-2,TGTGCCAGCAGCTTATTGGAGAACACCGGGGAGCTGTTTTTT,CASSLLENTGELFF
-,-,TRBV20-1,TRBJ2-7,TGCAGTGCTAGAGGGAACCGGGGCACTGCCTACGAGCAGTACTTC,CSARGNRGTAYEQYF
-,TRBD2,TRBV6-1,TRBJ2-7,TGTGCCAGCAGTGACCGACTAGCGGGGTACGAGCAGTACTTC,CASSDRLAGYEQYF
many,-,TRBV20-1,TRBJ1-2,TGCAGTGCTAGATCCCGAGCTCGGGGGGGCTATGGCTACACCTTC,CSARSRARGGYGYTF
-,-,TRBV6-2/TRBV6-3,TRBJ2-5,TGTGCCAGCAGCCGGCAGGGGTTCCCCGCGGGACAAGTCCGCTTACAAGAGACCCAGTACTTC,CASSRQGFPAGQVRLQETQYF
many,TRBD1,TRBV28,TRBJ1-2,TGTGCCAGCAGTCTGGGACAGCCCCTCTCTCTGGGCTACACCTTC,CASSLGQPLSLGYTF